This T cell receptor beta chain was observed in a study of cytomegalovirus exposure and HLA in healthy donors. Overall study findings and caveats: It was reported that the classifier diagnosed cytomegalovirus status with high specificity and sensitivity in both the original and validation cohorts. Indistinguishable V segments, including TRBV6-2 and TRBV6-3, were excluded. As a later analysis showed, several of the most significant clusters appeared to be linked to common viral pathogens. Compared with the approximately 700-donor mean, an Asian-associated ancestry cluster reportedly had fewer N-insertions, according to a later analysis.

This clone was observed a few times. What it recognizes is unknown. A multiplex PCR was run with 60 Vbeta primers and 13 Jbeta primers. Clones were read by immunoSEQ multiplex PCR, and TCRdb kept only the in-frame ones, dropping some. The data hold 110,000 to 150,000 clones, with about three quarters observed a single time. The CDR3 is 17 amino acids. V lost 5 bases, J lost 4 bases, and 13 bases stayed unmatched. The germline gives CDR1 MNHEY, CDR2 SMNVEV (reference sequence). Sequencing was performed on PBMCs. This receptor was obtained from a human donor in good health. The chain couples TRBV27 to TRBJ2-1; 8 nucleotides line up with TRBD1. CDR3 sequence (DNA): TGTGCCAGCAGTCCCTCCGGGACAGGAAATCCTTACAATGAGCAGTTCTTC. Translated: CASSPSGTGNPYNEQFF.